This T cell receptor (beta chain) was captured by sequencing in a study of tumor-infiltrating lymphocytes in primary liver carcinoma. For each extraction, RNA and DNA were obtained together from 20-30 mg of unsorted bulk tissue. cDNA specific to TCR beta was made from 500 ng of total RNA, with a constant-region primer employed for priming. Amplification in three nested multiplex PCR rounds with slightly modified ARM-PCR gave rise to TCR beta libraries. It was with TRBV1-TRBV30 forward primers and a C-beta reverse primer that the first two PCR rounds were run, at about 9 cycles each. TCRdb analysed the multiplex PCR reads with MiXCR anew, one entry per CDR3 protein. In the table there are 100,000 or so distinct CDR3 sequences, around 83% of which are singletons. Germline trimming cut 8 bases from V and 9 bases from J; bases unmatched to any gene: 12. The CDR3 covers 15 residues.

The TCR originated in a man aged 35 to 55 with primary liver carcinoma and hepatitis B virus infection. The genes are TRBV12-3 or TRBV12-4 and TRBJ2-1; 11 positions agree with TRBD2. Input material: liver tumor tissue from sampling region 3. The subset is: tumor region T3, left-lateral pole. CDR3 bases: TGTGCCAGCGATTCGAGACTAGCGGGAAAGGGTGAGCAGTTCTTC. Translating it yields CASDSRLAGKGEQFF.